The 7 T cell receptor beta chains below were found in one sample sequenced in a study of spatial heterogeneity in lung cancer. These receptors have no identified antigens. As to time point: sample taken at primary tumor resection. Points from the study as a whole: Tracking of tumor mutation counts was seen in expanded intratumoral alpha and beta TCR counts.

TCRdb re-called the 5' RACE reads through MiXCR, storing one row per CDR3 protein. The table includes around 2,800 distinct CDR3 sequences, 11% detected once. The sample was lung tumor tissue, taken at surgery. The source is a male donor with early-stage non-small cell lung cancer.

This clonotype was seen many times. Because this beta chain is a stray read in a library intended to capture alpha chains, its abundance should not be given much weight. The V and J genes are TRBV7-6 and TRBJ1-4; D not resolved. Germline V lookup: CDR1 SGHVS, CDR2 FNYEAQ. Trimming stripped 1 base from V and 5 bases from J, with 5 bases between. This CDR3 is 13 amino acids long. The CDR3 sequence: CASSLGRNEKLFF. The CDR3 DNA follows: TGTGCCAGCAGCTTAGGGAGAAATGAAAAACTGTTTTTT.

By share, this clonotype counts as medium-sized. This beta chain is a stray sequence in a library constructed for alpha chains; its clone size is not meaningful. The J gene is TRBJ1-2, the V gene TRBV6-1, with 9 bases identical to TRBD1. Germline-derived CDR1 and CDR2 are MNHNS and SASEGT. The CDR3 is 15 amino acids. The J segment lost 4 bases and the V segment lost 6 bases, leaving 9 bases of the junction unmatched. In DNA, the CDR3 is TGTGCCAGCAGCCACCGGGACAGGGTACTCTATGGCTACACCTTC. It specifies CASSHRDRVLYGYTF.

This clonotype is deemed medium-sized. Found in a library prepared for alpha chains, this beta chain is an off-target read, and its abundance has little meaning. This sequence joins TRBV6-5 and TRBJ2-3; D might be TRBD1 (6 bases). The CDR3 runs to 14 residues. Trimming stripped 5 bases from V and 1 base from J, with 10 bases between. Germline-derived CDR1 and CDR2 are MNHEY and SVGAGI. The CDR3 protein is CASSLNRGTDTQYF. The CDR3, as DNA: TGTGCCAGCAGTCTAAACAGGGGCACAGATACGCAGTATTTT.

This clonotype is medium-sized. As an off-target read in a library built for alpha chains, this beta chain has a frequency of little significance. The V gene is TRBV14, the J gene TRBJ1-3; no clear D gene. Between the trimmed V and J ends, which lost 4 bases and 0 bases, there was a span of 19 bases. Germline V gene data show CDR1 as SGHDN and CDR2 as FVKESK. The CDR3 spans 18 residues. CDR3 residues: CASSRYRQATNSGNTIYF. The CDR3 nucleotides read TGTGCCAGCAGCCGGTACCGTCAAGCAACTAACTCTGGAAACACCATATATTTT.

By proportion, this clonotype is medium-sized. For a library built for alpha chains, this beta chain is a stray read; little rests on its size. V gene TRBV6-2 or TRBV6-3 combines with J gene TRBJ2-1, with D perhaps assigned TRBD1 or TRBD2 (5 bases each). Germline loops: CDR1 MNHEY, CDR2 SVGEGT. V was pared by 5 bases and J by 6 bases, with 23 bases between. CDR3 size: 17 residues. The CDR3: CASSGKGPGSGRNEQFF. CDR3 in DNA: TGTGCCAGCAGTGGGAAGGGACCCGGGTCCGGCCGCAATGAGCAGTTCTTC.

For this clonotype: Since it is a stray read in a library aimed at alpha chains, this beta chain has a size that is not meaningful. The chain carries TRBV19 and TRBJ2-1; the D is unclear. Trimming left V 3 bases short and J 5 bases short, with 17 bases between. This CDR3 region has 16 residues. Germline V gene sequence: CDR1 LNHDA, CDR2 SQIVND (reference sequence). CDR3 residues: CASSISPTERHNEQFF. The CDR3 DNA sequence: TGTGCCAGTAGTATCTCGCCCACCGAGAGACACAATGAGCAGTTCTTC.

By share of the sample, this clonotype is medium-sized. This beta chain came through as a stray read in a library set up for alpha chains, and its size says little. J is TRBJ2-2 and V is TRBV5-1, with D possibly TRBD2 on 7 matching bases. The CDR3 consists of 15 residues. Germline loops: CDR1 SGHRS, CDR2 YFSETQ. Trimming removed 2 bases at V and 3 bases at J, with 11 bases between. The CDR3 DNA is TGCGCCAGCAGCTTCCGGGGGGCGGACACCGGGGAGCTGTTTTTT. This translates into CASSFRGADTGELFF.